These 20 T cell receptor beta chains were all obtained from the same sample, sequenced in a study of regulatory T cells in long-lasting Graves disease. Time point noted: newly diagnosed GD, antithyroid drugs for less than 3 months. PBMC-extracted RNA yielded the TCR library. The TCR beta library used iRepertoire HTBI primers with Arm-PCR amplification of CDR3. TCRdb re-derived calls from the multiplex PCR reads in MiXCR, one entry per CDR3 protein. The table includes some 220,000 distinct CDR3 sequences, roughly 20% detected once. The same data also went into a second study, on T cells in Graves' hyperthyroidism and ophthalmopathy.

The material was peripheral blood mononuclear cells (PBMCs), obtained at new diagnosis, from a patient treated with antithyroid drugs. These receptors were taken from a woman aged 30 to 39 with Graves disease.

This chain connects TRBV6-1 to TRBJ2-5; unclear D gene. Germline loops: CDR1 MNHNS, CDR2 SASEGT. Trimming removed 4 bases at V and 7 bases at J, with 10 bases between. The CDR3 has 12 amino acids. This CDR3 is CASSAVGGTQYF. The DNA of the CDR3 is TGTGCCAGCAGTGCCGTAGGTGGGACCCAGTACTTC.

This clonotype has more than one count but fewer than ten. The chain is built from TRBV10-2 and TRBJ2-7; D is undetermined. There are 16 residues in the CDR3. V lost 3 bases, J lost 4 bases, and 19 bases lay in between. CDR1 and CDR2 from the germline V gene are WSHSY and SAAADI. The chain's CDR3 is CASSDGWPVSTYEQYF. CDR3 nucleotides: TGCGCCAGCAGTGACGGGTGGCCGGTGAGCACTTACGAGCAGTACTTC.

This clonotype was found many times. The chain employs TRBV18 and TRBJ2-7; D gene unclear. Germline CDR1 is KGHSH and CDR2 is LQKENI. Trimming took off 2 bases at V and 5 bases at J, with 13 bases between the two ends. This CDR3 comprises 14 residues. DNA for the CDR3: TGTGCCAGCTCACCAAGTCCGGAGCCCAACGAGCAGTACTTC. Its translation: CASSPSPEPNEQYF.

Ten or more counts support this clonotype. The chain carries TRBV12-3 or TRBV12-4 and TRBJ1-5, with 10 positions matching TRBD1. The CDR3 has 14 residues. The V segment lost 6 bases and the J segment 7 bases; nucleotides outside the gene matches: 6. The CDR3 region is CASRGTGEFQPQHF. CDR3 coding DNA: TGTGCCAGCAGAGGGACAGGGGAGTTCCAGCCCCAGCATTTT.

This clonotype was observed many times. The gene calls are TRBV5-1 and TRBJ2-1; D tentatively fits TRBD1 or TRBD2 (5 bases each). Germline V gene lookup returns CDR1 SGHRS and CDR2 YFSETQ. Trimming removed 2 bases from V and 7 bases from J, with 13 bases in between. The length of the CDR3 is 14 residues. The CDR3 is CASSLVGTSNEQFF. The CDR3 nucleotides are TGCGCCAGCAGCTTAGTTGGGACCTCTAATGAGCAGTTCTTC. The full variable domain, rest sourced from reference TRBV5-1 and TRBJ2-1, is KAGVTQTPRYLIKTRGQQVTLSCSPISGHRSVSWYQQTPGQGLQFLFEYFSETQRNKGNFPGRFSGRQFSNSRSEMNVSTLELGDSALYLCASSLVGTSNEQFFGPGTRLTVL.

The rearrangement uses TRBV11-2 and TRBJ2-5; a possible D gene is TRBD2 (6 bases). Germline V gene sequence: CDR1 SGHAT, CDR2 FQNNGV. V gave up 5 bases and J gave up 5 bases, with 18 bases separating them. The CDR3 loop spans 15 amino acids. The CDR3 loop reads CASSPLGGYGETQYF. The CDR3 nucleotides are TGTGCCAGCAGCCCCCTTGGGGGGTACGGGGAGACCCAGTACTTC.

This clonotype was seen a handful of times. A much more abundant neighbour one base away suggests this may be a read error. The rearrangement links TRBV29-1 to TRBJ2-1, with TRBD2 matching over 9 bases. CDR1 is SQVTM, CDR2 ANQGSEA, per germline. The CDR3 contains 15 residues. Unmatched junction bases numbered 13, after V lost 6 bases and J lost 7 bases. The CDR3 loop reads CSVGEGAGGPNEQFF. For the CDR3, the DNA is TGCAGCGTGGGCGAAGGCGCGGGAGGGCCTAATGAGCAGTTCTTC.

This clonotype was recorded at least ten times. This rearrangement joins TRBV7-9 to TRBJ1-5, with D perhaps TRBD1 (6 bases). CDR3 size: 14 residues. Trimming stripped 5 bases from V and 2 bases from J, with 10 bases between. Looked up from germline, CDR1 is SEHNR and CDR2 is FQNEAQ (reference sequence). Here the CDR3 reads CASSRGSGNQPQHF. CDR3 nucleotides: TGTGCCAGCAGCAGGGGGTCGGGCAATCAGCCCCAGCATTTT.

In its sample, this clonotype was seen a few times. The chain couples TRBV9 to TRBJ2-7; TRBD1 or TRBD2 may be the D gene (6 bases each). This CDR3 spans 15 amino acids. Between the trimmed V and J ends, which lost 0 bases and 2 bases, there was a span of 12 bases. The V gene's germline CDR1 is SGDLS and CDR2 YYNGEE. DNA for the CDR3: TGTGCCAGCAGCGTAGCCCTGGGGGGCACCTACGAGCAGTACTTC. Its protein is CASSVALGGTYEQYF.

The V gene is TRBV29-1, the J gene TRBJ2-7, with 8 bases lining up with TRBD1. Germline trimming cut 1 base from V and 4 bases from J; bases unmatched to any gene: 0. The CDR3 loop spans 12 amino acids. Germline CDR1 reads SQVTM; CDR2 reads ANQGSEA. Here the CDR3 DNA reads TGCAGCGTTGAAGGACAGGGGTACGAGCAGTACTTC. Amino acids: CSVEGQGYEQYF.

At least ten counts were recorded for this clonotype. V gene TRBV6-2 or TRBV6-3 combines with J gene TRBJ2-3; D call uncertain. CDR3 length: 11 amino acids. Germline-derived CDR1 and CDR2 are MNHEY and SVGEGT. V dropped 5 bases and J dropped 3 bases, with 3 bases sitting between them. The CDR3 region has the DNA TGTGCCAGCAGTGTAACAGATACGCAGTATTTT. Residues: CASSVTDTQYF.

This clonotype occurred many times. This chain links TRBV18 with TRBJ2-7; a weak D match, TRBD1 (6 bases). The CDR3 has 14 residues. Germline-derived CDR1 and CDR2 are KGHSH and LQKENI. The ends were cut back, 3 bases at V and 1 base at J, with 10 bases in the middle. The CDR3: CASSPRTESYEQYF. The CDR3 DNA follows: TGTGCCAGCTCACCGAGGACAGAATCCTACGAGCAGTACTTC.

CDR3 in amino acids: CAWLGTGVSSYGYTF. The CDR3, as DNA: TGTGCCTGGCTCGGGACAGGGGTTTCGTCCTATGGCTACACCTTC. The rearrangement joins TRBV30 to TRBJ1-2; 10 bases line up with TRBD1. This CDR3 is built from 15 residues. Trimming cost V 5 bases and J 4 bases; bases outside gene matches: 10. Per germline, CDR1 GTSNPN and CDR2 SVGIG (reference sequence).

There are many counts of this clonotype. The genes are TRBV14 and TRBJ1-2; weak D call: TRBD1 (5 bases). The V end lost 1 base, the J end lost 5 bases, and 17 bases lay between the germline ends. The germline V gene encodes CDR1 SGHDN and CDR2 FVKESK. The CDR3 is 16 residues long. CDR3 sequence (DNA): TGTGCCAGCAGCCAAGCTGTGGGAGCCCCAGGGTATGGCTACACCTTC. Protein product: CASSQAVGAPGYGYTF.

This clonotype was seen many times. CDR3 nucleotide sequence: TGTGCCAGCAGCTCCGACAGGGAAGGACGCGAGCAGTACTTC. This encodes CASSSDREGREQYF. This chain uses TRBV11-3 with TRBJ2-7, with 7 bases lining up with TRBD1. Germline V gene data show CDR1 as SGHNT and CDR2 as YENEEA. J lost 6 bases, V lost 4 bases, and 9 bases had no gene match. This CDR3 region has 14 residues.

The chain combines TRBV20-1 with TRBJ1-5, with a possible D match to TRBD1 (6 bases). Germline CDR1 is DFQATT and CDR2 is SNEGSKA (reference sequence). Between the trimmed V and J ends, which lost 5 bases and 3 bases, there was a span of 14 bases. The CDR3 has 14 residues. This chain's CDR3 is CSAEPGHSNQPQHF. Here the CDR3 DNA reads TGCAGTGCTGAGCCGGGACACTCCAATCAGCCCCAGCATTTT.

This clonotype was observed many times. The chain has TRBV30 and TRBJ1-2; tentative D call: TRBD1 (5 bases). The V gene lost 4 bases and the J gene lost 8 bases, with 20 bases spanning the gap. The CDR3 sequence is 14 residues long. CDR1 and CDR2 (germline): GTSNPN, SVGIG (reference sequence). In nucleotides, the CDR3 is TGTGCCTGGAATTTTCCTACAGGCTCTGAGGGCTACACCTTC. Its protein is CAWNFPTGSEGYTF.

The V and J genes are TRBV2 and TRBJ2-5; D gene unclear. CDR1 is SNHLY and CDR2 is FYNNEI in the germline V gene. Trimming stripped 3 bases from V and 5 bases from J, with 10 bases between. CDR3 length: 13 amino acids. The CDR3 DNA reads TGTGCCAGCAGTGACGACCCAGCGGAGACCCAGTACTTC. It is translated as CASSDDPAETQYF.

At least ten counts were recorded for this clonotype. The chain combines TRBV5-1 with TRBJ1-4; 10 bases align to TRBD1. Germline-derived CDR1 and CDR2 are SGHRS and YFSETQ. CDR3 length: 15 amino acids. With V trimmed by 4 bases and J by 8 bases, 8 bases remained unmatched. CDR3 region: CASSGLGTGAEKLFF. CDR3 nucleotide sequence: TGCGCCAGCAGCGGCCTCGGGACAGGGGCGGAAAAACTGTTTTTT.

There are many counts of this clonotype. The chain recombines TRBV12-3 or TRBV12-4 with TRBJ2-1, with D possibly TRBD1 on 7 matching bases. The CDR3 extends over 14 amino acids. The V gene lost 7 bases and the J gene lost 7 bases, with 17 bases spanning the gap. The CDR3 spells CASIPQGGANEQFF. In DNA, the CDR3 is TGTGCCAGCATCCCTCAGGGGGGCGCGAATGAGCAGTTCTTC.